The 7 T cell receptor beta chains below were found in one sample sequenced in a study of T-cell memory formation after mild COVID-19 (dated by TCRdb to about 2021). The library relied on 5' RACE. The sequencing machine was an Illumina NovaSeq 6000. TCRdb redid the processing of the public reads, applying fastp at Q25 and MiXCR, and retained in-frame beta chains. One record per CDR3 amino acid sequence lists the most common genes and DNA. This sample lists hundreds of thousands of distinct CDR3 sequences; 18% were detected once. Clones ranked in the top ten supply about a fifth of the sample. The sample taken for sequencing was PBMCs or a T cell subset sorted from them (not recorded which). The receptors stem from a man younger than 35 who had mild COVID-19 (a few samples of this study predate the infection). The sample titles of this study are shuffled in the database, so cell type and time point are left out; the donor was told from shared clones.

This chain uses TRBV5-1 with TRBJ2-5, with a tentative D call TRBD1 (6 bases). This CDR3 is built from 15 residues. Trimming shortened V by 0 bases and J by 2 bases, and 11 bases separated the two germline ends. Per the germline V gene, CDR1 is SGHRS and CDR2 is YFSETQ. The DNA of the CDR3 is TGCGCCAGCAGCTTGGGCGGTCAGGGGCAAGAGACCCAGTACTTC. This sequence encodes CASSLGGQGQETQYF.

This clonotype was seen only a few times. The rearrangement joins TRBV6-2 or TRBV6-3 to TRBJ1-1; no reliable D call. Trimming removed 0 bases at V and 6 bases at J, with 8 bases between. The CDR3 loop spans 13 amino acids. CDR1 MNHEY and CDR2 SVGEGT come from the germline V gene. The CDR3 DNA sequence: TGTGCCAGCAGTTACTCGTACAAGTCTGAAGCTTTCTTT. This codes for CASSYSYKSEAFF.

In its sample, this clonotype was seen a few times. The J gene is TRBJ2-7, the V gene TRBV12-3 or TRBV12-4, with D possibly matching TRBD1 (5 bases). V was pared by 5 bases and J by 3 bases, with 11 bases between. There are 13 residues in the CDR3. CDR3 sequence (DNA): TGTGCCAGCAGTCCAGGACACCTCTACGAGCAGTACTTC. Translating it yields CASSPGHLYEQYF.

V gene TRBV5-1 combines with J gene TRBJ1-2; D gene unclear. Looked up from germline, CDR1 is SGHRS and CDR2 is YFSETQ. There are 15 residues in the CDR3. The germline V and J ends were trimmed by 0 bases and 8 bases, with 17 bases remaining between them. In nucleotides, the CDR3 is TGCGCCAGCAGCTTGGAGGGCCTTACTTTCCTCGGCTACACCTTC. Residues: CASSLEGLTFLGYTF.

This chain joins TRBV4-1 and TRBJ1-2, with unresolved D. V was clipped by 1 base and J by 12 bases, with 18 bases between them. Germline V gives CDR1 MGHRA, CDR2 YSYEKL. The CDR3 length is 14 residues. The CDR3 region is CASSQVPFQDWHTF. The CDR3 DNA follows: TGCGCCAGCAGCCAAGTGCCCTTCCAGGACTGGCACACCTTC.

This clonotype was seen a few times. This sequence joins TRBV7-8 and TRBJ1-2, with a tentative D call TRBD1 (5 bases). The germline CDR1 and CDR2 sequences are SGHVS and FQNEAQ. The CDR3 sequence is 14 residues long. Trimming cost V 5 bases and J 7 bases, with 17 bases left between them. CDR3 nucleotides: TGTGCCAGCAGCCTTTCGACAGCATCGCGTGGCTACACCTTC. Residues: CASSLSTASRGYTF.

This chain connects TRBV6-1 to TRBJ1-2; D not certain. The CDR3 loop spans 13 amino acids. The germline V gene encodes CDR1 MNHNS and CDR2 SASEGT. The ends were cut back, 6 bases at V and 6 bases at J, with 14 bases in the middle. The CDR3 DNA is TGTGCCAGCAGCAATGGGCCCGTTGATGGCTACACCTTC. Translating it yields CASSNGPVDGYTF.